What follows are 29 T cell receptor beta chains derived from one specimen sequenced in a study of technical replicates of blood from a few donors. TCRdb's table, derived via immunoSEQ multiplex PCR, lists solely in-frame clones and lacks some. The table lists 100,000 or so clones, nearly 97% of them singletons. The sequencing sample was made of T cells isolated from PBMCs. The receptors originated from a human donor in good health.

This chain links TRBV28 with TRBJ2-7, with TRBD2 matching over 10 bases. Trimming cost V 5 bases and J 2 bases; bases outside gene matches: 18. Germline-derived CDR1 and CDR2 are MDHEN and SYDVKM. The length of the CDR3 is 19 residues. The CDR3 loop reads CASSDTGEELAGSPYEQYF. Written as DNA, the CDR3 is TGTGCCAGCAGTGACACAGGGGAAGAACTAGCGGGATCTCCCTACGAGCAGTACTTC.

The chain recombines TRBV4-2 with TRBJ2-3, with TRBD2 identical over 7 bases. Germline V gene data show CDR1 as LGHNA and CDR2 as YNFKEQ. Germline trimming cut 1 base from V and 0 bases from J; bases unmatched to any gene: 4. CDR3 length: 16 residues. The CDR3 region has the DNA TGTGCCAGCAGCCAAGCGGGAGGTGAGAGCACAGATACGCAGTATTTT. Its protein product is CASSQAGGESTDTQYF.

This clone was found a few times. Written as DNA, the CDR3 is TGTGCCAGCAGCATGGGACAGGGTTATCAGCCCCAGCATTTT. This gives the protein CASSMGQGYQPQHF. This chain joins TRBV7-6 and TRBJ1-5, with TRBD1 matching 9 bases. Germline assignment: CDR1 SGHVS and CDR2 FNYEAQ. This CDR3 is built from 14 residues. Losses at the gene ends were 5 bases for V and 5 bases for J; bases not matched to a gene: 4. Based on the CDR3 plus reference TRBV7-6 and TRBJ1-5, the full variable domain is GAGVSQSPRYKVTKRGQDVALRCDPISGHVSLYWYRQALGQGPEFLTYFNYEAQQDKSGLPNDRFSAERPEGSISTLTIQRTEQRDSAMYRCASSMGQGYQPQHFGDGTRLSIL.

This clone was seen a single time. The V gene is TRBV12-5, the J gene TRBJ2-7; 8 bases match TRBD1. This CDR3 comprises 14 residues. The trim removed 2 bases at V and 1 base at J, leaving 1 base unmatched. From germline, CDR1 is LGHNT and CDR2 FRNRAP. Here the CDR3 DNA reads TGTGCTAGTGGTTTGCGGACAGGGTCCTACGAGCAGTACTTC. Amino acids: CASGLRTGSYEQYF.

This clone was seen a single time. V gene TRBV5-8 combines with J gene TRBJ1-2, with D perhaps TRBD1 (5 bases). V was cut by 1 base and J by 2 bases, with 9 bases left in between. Germline V gene data show CDR1 as SGHTS and CDR2 as YDEGEE. The CDR3 covers 14 residues. The CDR3, as DNA: TGTGCCAGCAGCTTGATTCGACAGAACTATGGCTACACCTTC. It codes for CASSLIRQNYGYTF.

The chain links TRBV9 to TRBJ2-1; 7 bases fit TRBD1. This CDR3 has 15 amino acids. Trimming took 0 bases from V and 3 from J; bases not matched to a gene: 3. Germline values: CDR1 SGDLS, CDR2 YYNGEE. The CDR3 spells CASSVGGQHYNEQFF. The DNA of the CDR3 is TGTGCCAGCAGCGTAGGGGGACAGCACTACAATGAGCAGTTCTTC.

The V gene is TRBV2, the J gene TRBJ1-5; 7 bases agree with TRBD1. CDR3 length: 19 residues. Germline V gene lookup returns CDR1 SNHLY and CDR2 FYNNEI. Germline trimming cut 2 bases from V and 1 base from J; bases unmatched to any gene: 14. The CDR3 reads CASSERRLYDRVSNQPQHF. CDR3 nucleotides: TGTGCCAGCAGTGAACGGCGCCTTTATGACAGGGTGAGCAATCAGCCCCAGCATTTT.

V gene TRBV2 combines with J gene TRBJ2-5; 8 bases line up with TRBD2. V dropped 5 bases and J dropped 2; count of bases not matched to a gene: 7. Per the germline V gene, CDR1 is SNHLY and CDR2 is FYNNEI. The CDR3 is 15 amino acids. Written as DNA, the CDR3 is TGTGCCAGCAGTTTACCACAGCGGGGGCAAGAGACCCAGTACTTC. This gives the protein CASSLPQRGQETQYF.

The V gene is TRBV18, the J gene TRBJ2-5, with 11 bases fitting TRBD2. The V and J ends lost 5 bases and 4 bases, in that order; junction bases with no gene match: 6. The germline V gene has CDR1 KGHSH and CDR2 LQKENI. This CDR3 is 15 amino acids long. Written as DNA, the CDR3 is TGTGCCAGCTCATCAACTAGCGGGAGAGGAGAGACCCAGTACTTC. Protein product: CASSSTSGRGETQYF.

This chain links TRBV13 with TRBJ1-3, with TRBD1 matching over 8 bases. Germline loops: CDR1 PRHDT, CDR2 FYEKMQ (reference sequence). CDR3 length equals 18 residues. Germline trimming cut 5 bases from V and 3 bases from J; bases unmatched to any gene: 15. In DNA form, the CDR3 reads TGTGCCAGCAGCGCAGGGGTCTCAGGGGGCGCGGGTGGAAACACCATATATTTT. This sequence encodes CASSAGVSGGAGGNTIYF.

The count of this clone is one. V is TRBV15 and J is TRBJ1-1; TRBD1 matches at 7 bases. The germline CDR1 and CDR2 sequences are LNHNV and YYDKDF (reference sequence). The junction had 7 bases not matched to a gene; V was cut back by 0 bases and J by 0 bases. The CDR3 sequence is 17 residues long. CDR3: CATSREQGSYMNTEAFF. The DNA for the CDR3 is TGTGCCACCAGCAGAGAACAGGGGTCGTACATGAACACTGAAGCTTTCTTT.

The rearrangement joins TRBV2 to TRBJ1-2; possibly TRBD1 for D (5 bases). The CDR3 has 15 residues. Trimming removed 8 bases at V and 0 bases at J, with 16 bases between. Per germline, CDR1 SNHLY and CDR2 FYNNEI. CDR3 residues: CASLRGSNSNYGYTF. The CDR3 DNA reads TGTGCCAGCCTGCGGGGGAGCAACTCTAACTATGGCTACACCTTC.

V usage is TRBV30 and J usage is TRBJ1-5; 9 bases line up with TRBD1. The V segment lost 2 bases and the J segment 0 bases; nucleotides outside the gene matches: 8. Germline V gives CDR1 GTSNPN, CDR2 SVGIG (reference sequence). The CDR3 consists of 17 residues. DNA of the CDR3: TGTGCCTGGAGTATTGGGACAGGGACCCTTAGCAATCAGCCCCAGCATTTT. Its translation: CAWSIGTGTLSNQPQHF.

This clone was picked up one time. The chain carries TRBV10-2 and TRBJ2-1; 8 bases map to TRBD2. The CDR3 has 16 residues. V shed 10 bases, J shed 7 bases, and the junction held 18 bases outside the gene matches. CDR1 is WSHSY, CDR2 SAAADI, per germline. The CDR3 reads CANFPRPAGLGNEQFF. DNA for the CDR3: TGCGCCAACTTCCCGCGCCCAGCGGGACTAGGGAATGAGCAGTTCTTC.

This chain links TRBV18 with TRBJ2-7, with TRBD2 matching 7 bases. Germline assignment: CDR1 KGHSH and CDR2 LQKENI. J gave up 5 bases and V 5 bases, and 12 bases lay outside the gene matches. The CDR3 sequence is 15 residues long. CDR3 nucleotide sequence: TGTGCCAGCTCAACCCCCGACAGCGCGGGGGACGAGCAGTACTTC. Encoded protein: CASSTPDSAGDEQYF.

V gene TRBV11-2 combines with J gene TRBJ2-1; D remains unclear. There are 16 residues in the CDR3. The V gene's germline CDR1 is SGHAT and CDR2 FQNNGV. V lost 5 bases and J 3 bases, leaving 17 bases between the germline ends. CDR3 DNA: TGTGCCAGCAGCCCCTCCGTGGCGGCCTTCTACAATGAGCAGTTCTTC. This codes for CASSPSVAAFYNEQFF.

The V gene is TRBV5-1, the J gene TRBJ2-1; the match to TRBD1 covers 8 bases. Germline assignment: CDR1 SGHRS and CDR2 YFSETQ. The CDR3 is 14 residues long. The J segment lost 9 bases and the V segment lost 4 bases, leaving 9 bases of the junction unmatched. CDR3 nucleotide sequence: TGCGCCAGCAGCGCGGACAGGGAGTACGGTGAGCAGTTCTTC. This gives the protein CASSADREYGEQFF.

The chain recombines TRBV6-5 with TRBJ1-1, with 9 bases lining up with TRBD1. V trimming: 7 bases; J trimming: 4 bases; junction bases outside the gene matches: 10. There are 15 residues in the CDR3. Per the germline V gene, CDR1 is MNHEY and CDR2 is SVGAGI. The CDR3: CASKAQGAQGTEAFF. DNA of the CDR3: TGTGCCAGCAAAGCACAGGGGGCGCAGGGCACTGAAGCTTTCTTT.

About this clone: The junction departs from the called germline gene at one end, perhaps through a read error. V and J are TRBV27 and TRBJ1-1; D may be TRBD1 (6 bases). CDR1 and CDR2 from the germline V gene are MNHEY and SMNVEV (reference sequence). The CDR3 spans 17 residues. This chain's CDR3 is CASSLLGGALLNAEAFF. The CDR3 DNA is TGTGCCAGCAGTTTATTAGGGGGAGCACTACTGAACGCTGAAGCTTTCTTT.

The chain employs TRBV28 and TRBJ2-7; 8 bases are a match to TRBD2. This CDR3 is built from 16 residues. V lost 5 bases, J lost 0 bases, and 9 bases stayed unmatched. The germline V gene has CDR1 MDHEN and CDR2 SYDVKM. The CDR3 DNA sequence: TGTGCCAGCAGTCCCCATACTAGCGGTTTCTCCTACGAGCAGTACTTC. It codes for CASSPHTSGFSYEQYF.

This clone was counted a few times. This sequence joins TRBV4-2 and TRBJ1-1; D gene ambiguous. Between the trimmed V and J ends, which lost 1 base and 4 bases, there was a span of 10 bases. CDR3 size: 14 residues. CDR1 is LGHNA, CDR2 YNFKEQ, per germline. The CDR3 loop reads CASSQVLDSTEAFF. The DNA of the CDR3 is TGTGCCAGCAGCCAAGTTCTCGATAGCACTGAAGCTTTCTTT.

Written as DNA, the CDR3 is TGTGCCAGCAACTGGGGGACTGGCGGACAGCCCCAGCATTTT. Translation gives CASNWGTGGQPQHF. V and J are TRBV28 and TRBJ1-5; D is possibly TRBD1 (5 bases). The germline V gene has CDR1 MDHEN and CDR2 SYDVKM. This CDR3 is 14 amino acids long. Trimming stripped 7 bases from V and 7 bases from J, with 17 bases between.

The rearrangement uses TRBV5-4 and TRBJ1-1; D ambiguous. Germline V lookup: CDR1 SGHNT, CDR2 YYREEE (reference sequence). Trimming removed 0 bases from V and 1 base from J, with 7 bases in between. This CDR3 is built from 14 residues. The CDR3 sequence is CASSLGHPNTEAFF. CDR3 DNA: TGTGCCAGCAGCTTGGGACACCCGAACACTGAAGCTTTCTTT.

About this clone itself: The junction shows a germline mismatch at one end, possibly a read error. The chain has TRBV12-5 and TRBJ2-6, with TRBD1 matching over 7 bases. Germline V gene data show CDR1 as LGHNT and CDR2 as FRNRAP. The CDR3 extends over 12 amino acids. In DNA form, the CDR3 reads TGTGCTAGTTCCTTCCGGGACAGCCTTTCATCTTTC. It translates to CASSFRDSLSSF.

This clone was observed a single time. V usage is TRBV28 and J usage is TRBJ2-7; D call uncertain. This CDR3 region has 11 residues. V lost 7 bases to trimming and J lost 7 bases, with 11 bases between them. Germline V lookup: CDR1 MDHEN, CDR2 SYDVKM. CDR3 in amino acids: CASTSRFEQYF. DNA for the CDR3: TGTGCCAGCACCTCCCGGTTTGAGCAGTACTTC.

The chain combines TRBV29-1 with TRBJ2-1, with TRBD1 matching 9 bases. Losses at the gene ends were 6 bases for V and 2 bases for J; bases not matched to a gene: 5. Per germline, CDR1 SQVTM and CDR2 ANQGSEA. CDR3 length: 14 residues. CDR3 residues: CSVTGGATYNEQFF. As DNA, the CDR3 is TGCAGCGTCACAGGGGGCGCAACCTACAATGAGCAGTTCTTC.

This chain uses TRBV6-5 with TRBJ2-3; 8 bases fit TRBD2. J was trimmed by 6 bases and V by 7 bases; bases with no gene match: 9. Germline values: CDR1 MNHEY, CDR2 SVGAGI. There are 14 residues in the CDR3. DNA of the CDR3: TGTGCCAGCATCGCGCGGGGGGCCGGGGATACGCAGTATTTT. Protein product: CASIARGAGDTQYF.

V is TRBV21-1 and J is TRBJ1-5; the listed D gene, TRBD1, was not tested against the DNA. TRBV21-1 is a known pseudogene. This CDR3 is built from 18 residues. Written as DNA, the CDR3 is TGTGCCAGCAAAAAAAGGGGGGTGCGAAGGGGGCGAGCTCAGCCCCAGCATTTT. Translating it yields CASKKRGVRRGRAQPQHF.

V and J are TRBV28 and TRBJ2-1; possible D gene TRBD2, 6 bases. This CDR3 comprises 13 residues. The germline gives CDR1 MDHEN, CDR2 SYDVKM. Trimming pared 6 bases from V and 4 bases from J, leaving 10 bases between. CDR3 DNA sequence: TGTGCCAGCAGAACTAGCAGATACAATGAGCAGTTCTTC. It specifies CASRTSRYNEQFF.